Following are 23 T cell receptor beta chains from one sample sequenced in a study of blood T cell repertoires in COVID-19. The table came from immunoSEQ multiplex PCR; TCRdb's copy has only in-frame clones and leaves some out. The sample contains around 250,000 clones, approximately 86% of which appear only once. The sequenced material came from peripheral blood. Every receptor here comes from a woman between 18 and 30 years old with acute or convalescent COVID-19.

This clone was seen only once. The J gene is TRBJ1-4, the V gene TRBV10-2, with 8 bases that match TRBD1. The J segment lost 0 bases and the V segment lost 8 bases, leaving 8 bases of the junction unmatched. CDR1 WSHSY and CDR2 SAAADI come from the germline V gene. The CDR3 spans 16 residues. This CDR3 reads CASSQGAPATNEKLFF. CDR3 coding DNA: TGCGCCAGCTCCCAGGGGGCCCCTGCAACTAATGAAAAACTGTTTTTT.

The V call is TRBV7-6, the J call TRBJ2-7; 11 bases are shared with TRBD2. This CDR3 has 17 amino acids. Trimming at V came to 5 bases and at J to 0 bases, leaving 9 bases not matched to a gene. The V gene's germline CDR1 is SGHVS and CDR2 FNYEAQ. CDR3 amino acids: CASSGGLAGLSSYEQYF. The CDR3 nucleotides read TGTGCCAGCAGCGGTGGACTAGCGGGTCTCAGCTCCTACGAGCAGTACTTC.

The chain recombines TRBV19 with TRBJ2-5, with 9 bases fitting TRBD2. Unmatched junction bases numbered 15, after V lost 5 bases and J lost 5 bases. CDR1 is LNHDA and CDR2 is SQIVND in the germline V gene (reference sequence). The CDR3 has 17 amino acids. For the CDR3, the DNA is TGTGCCAGTAGTTCGTTATCAAAGGGCGGGAGGGGGGAGACCCAGTACTTC. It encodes CASSSLSKGGRGETQYF.

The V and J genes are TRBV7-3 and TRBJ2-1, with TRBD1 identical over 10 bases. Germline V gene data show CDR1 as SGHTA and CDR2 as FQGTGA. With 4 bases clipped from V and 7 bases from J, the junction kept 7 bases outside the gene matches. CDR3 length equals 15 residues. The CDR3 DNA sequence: TGTGCCAGCAGCTCCCCGGACAGGGGGGGGAATGAGCAGTTCTTC. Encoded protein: CASSSPDRGGNEQFF. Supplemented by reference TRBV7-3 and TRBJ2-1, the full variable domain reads GAGVSQTPSNKVTEKGKYVELRCDPISGHTALYWYRQSLGQGPEFLIYFQGTGAADDSGLPNDRFFAVRPEGSVSTLKIQRTERGDSAVYLCASSSPDRGGNEQFFGPGTRLTVL.

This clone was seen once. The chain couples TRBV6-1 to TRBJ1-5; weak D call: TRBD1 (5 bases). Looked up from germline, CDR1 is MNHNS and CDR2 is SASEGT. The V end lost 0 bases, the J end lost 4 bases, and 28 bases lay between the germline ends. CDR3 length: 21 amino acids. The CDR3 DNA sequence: TGTGCCAGCAGTGAAGCGATTCCTCGCGGTTACGGAACAGGTCGTAATCAGCCCCAGCATTTT. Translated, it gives CASSEAIPRGYGTGRNQPQHF.

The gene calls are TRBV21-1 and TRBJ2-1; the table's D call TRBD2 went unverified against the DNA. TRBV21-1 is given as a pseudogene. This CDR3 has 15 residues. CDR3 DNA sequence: TGTGCCAGCAGCACCTCTAGCGGGAGGATCTATGAGCAGTTCTTC. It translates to CASSTSSGRIYEQFF.

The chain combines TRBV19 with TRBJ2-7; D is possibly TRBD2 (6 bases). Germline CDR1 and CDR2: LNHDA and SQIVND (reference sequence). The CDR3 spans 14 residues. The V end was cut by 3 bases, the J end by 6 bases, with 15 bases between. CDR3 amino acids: CASSIGRMEGEQYF. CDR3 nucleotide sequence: TGTGCCAGTAGTATCGGACGGATGGAGGGCGAGCAGTACTTC.

The CDR3 DNA reads TGTGCCAGCAGGGACAGGGCGTTATCCTACAATGAGCAGTTCTTC. Its translation: CASRDRALSYNEQFF. The rearrangement links TRBV7-2 to TRBJ2-1, with TRBD1 matching over 8 bases. Germline CDR1 and CDR2: SGHTA and FQGNSA. J lost 1 base, V lost 6 bases, and 5 bases had no gene match. This CDR3 is built from 15 residues. The whole variable domain, remainder taken from reference TRBV7-2 and TRBJ2-1, is GAGVSQSPSNKVTEKGKDVELRCDPISGHTALYWYRQSLGQGLEFLIYFQGNSAPDKSGLPSDRFSAERTGGSVSTLTIQRTQQEDSAVYLCASRDRALSYNEQFFGPGTRLTVL.

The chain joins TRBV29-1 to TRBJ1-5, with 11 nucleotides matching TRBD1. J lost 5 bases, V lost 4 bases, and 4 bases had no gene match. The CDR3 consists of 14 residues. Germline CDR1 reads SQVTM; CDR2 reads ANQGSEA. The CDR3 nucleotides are TGCAGCGTTGTGGTGGGACAGGGGGATCAGCCCCAGCATTTT. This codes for CSVVVGQGDQPQHF. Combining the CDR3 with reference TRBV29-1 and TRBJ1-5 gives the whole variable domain SAVISQKPSRDICQRGTSLTIQCQVDSQVTMMFWYRQQPGQSLTLIATANQGSEATYESGFVIDKFPISRPNLTFSTLTVSNMSPEDSSIYLCSVVVGQGDQPQHFGDGTRLSIL.

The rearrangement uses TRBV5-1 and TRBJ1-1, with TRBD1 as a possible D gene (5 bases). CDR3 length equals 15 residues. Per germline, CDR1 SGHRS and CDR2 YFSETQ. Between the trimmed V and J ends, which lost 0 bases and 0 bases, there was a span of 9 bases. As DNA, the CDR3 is TGCGCCAGCAGCTTGGGGGGACTTATGAACACTGAAGCTTTCTTT. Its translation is CASSLGGLMNTEAFF.

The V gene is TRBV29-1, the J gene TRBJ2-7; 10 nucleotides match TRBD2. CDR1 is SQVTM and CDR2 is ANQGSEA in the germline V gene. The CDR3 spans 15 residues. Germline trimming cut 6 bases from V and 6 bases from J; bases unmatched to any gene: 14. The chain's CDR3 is CSVALAGVLYGEQYF. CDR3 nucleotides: TGCAGCGTAGCGCTAGCGGGAGTTCTTTACGGCGAGCAGTACTTC.

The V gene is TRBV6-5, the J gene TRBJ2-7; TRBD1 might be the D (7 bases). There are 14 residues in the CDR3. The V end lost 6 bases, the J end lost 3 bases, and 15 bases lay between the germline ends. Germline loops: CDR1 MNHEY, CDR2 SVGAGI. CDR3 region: CASRRGQGLYEQYF. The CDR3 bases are TGTGCCAGCAGGAGGGGGCAGGGACTCTACGAGCAGTACTTC.

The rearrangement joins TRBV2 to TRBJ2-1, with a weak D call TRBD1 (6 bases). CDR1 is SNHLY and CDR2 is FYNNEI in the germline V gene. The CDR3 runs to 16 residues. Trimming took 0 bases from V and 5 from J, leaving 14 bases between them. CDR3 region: CASSEAVRGSHNEQFF. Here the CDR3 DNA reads TGTGCCAGCAGTGAAGCAGTCAGGGGATCGCACAATGAGCAGTTCTTC.

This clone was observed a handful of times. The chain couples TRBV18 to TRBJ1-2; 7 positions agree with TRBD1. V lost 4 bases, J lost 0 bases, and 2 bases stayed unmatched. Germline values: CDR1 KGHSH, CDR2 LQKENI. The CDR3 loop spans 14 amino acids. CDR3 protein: CASSLGTANYGYTF. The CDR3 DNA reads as TGTGCCAGCTCACTCGGGACAGCTAACTATGGCTACACCTTC.

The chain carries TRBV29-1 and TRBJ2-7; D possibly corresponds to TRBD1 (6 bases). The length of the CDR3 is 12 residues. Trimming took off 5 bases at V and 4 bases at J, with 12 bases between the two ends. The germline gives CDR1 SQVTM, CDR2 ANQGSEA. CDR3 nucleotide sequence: TGCAGCGTTCGCCTAGGGGGTTACGAGCAGTACTTC. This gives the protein CSVRLGGYEQYF.

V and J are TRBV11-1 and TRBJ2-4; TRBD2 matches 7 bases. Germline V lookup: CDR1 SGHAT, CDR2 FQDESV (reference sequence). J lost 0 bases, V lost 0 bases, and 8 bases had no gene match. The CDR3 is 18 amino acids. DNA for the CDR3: TGTGCCAGCAGCTTAGCTCGTGGGGCGGGGGTAGCCAAAAACATTCAGTACTTC. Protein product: CASSLARGAGVAKNIQYF.

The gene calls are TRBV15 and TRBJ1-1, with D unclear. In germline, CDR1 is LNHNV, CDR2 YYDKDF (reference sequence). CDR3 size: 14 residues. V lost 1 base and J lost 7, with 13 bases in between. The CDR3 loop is CATSRVINRDEAFF. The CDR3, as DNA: TGTGCCACCAGCAGAGTAATTAATCGGGATGAAGCTTTCTTT.

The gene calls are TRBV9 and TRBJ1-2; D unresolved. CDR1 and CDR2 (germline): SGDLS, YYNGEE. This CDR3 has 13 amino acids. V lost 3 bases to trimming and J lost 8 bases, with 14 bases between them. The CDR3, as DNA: TGTGCCAGCAGCGATTACGACATGCGCGGCTACACCTTC. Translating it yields CASSDYDMRGYTF.

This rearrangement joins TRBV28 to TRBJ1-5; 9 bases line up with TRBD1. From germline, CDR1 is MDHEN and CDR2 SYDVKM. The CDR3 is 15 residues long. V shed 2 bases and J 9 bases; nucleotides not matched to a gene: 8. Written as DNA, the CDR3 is TGTGCCAGCAGTTTAAAGGACAGGGGTCCTTGGCCCCAGCATTTT. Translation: CASSLKDRGPWPQHF.

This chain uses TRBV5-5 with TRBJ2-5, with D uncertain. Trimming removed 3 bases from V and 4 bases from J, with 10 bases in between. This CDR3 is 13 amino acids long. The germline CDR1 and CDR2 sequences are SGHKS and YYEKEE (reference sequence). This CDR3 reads CASSWQARETQYF. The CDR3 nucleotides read TGTGCCAGCAGCTGGCAGGCCAGAGAGACCCAGTACTTC.

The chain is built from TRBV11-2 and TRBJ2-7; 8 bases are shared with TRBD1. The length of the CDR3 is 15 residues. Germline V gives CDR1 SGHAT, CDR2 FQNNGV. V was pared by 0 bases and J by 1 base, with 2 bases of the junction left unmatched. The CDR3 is CASSLDRDRSYEQYF. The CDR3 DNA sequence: TGTGCCAGCAGCTTAGACCGGGACAGGTCCTACGAGCAGTACTTC.

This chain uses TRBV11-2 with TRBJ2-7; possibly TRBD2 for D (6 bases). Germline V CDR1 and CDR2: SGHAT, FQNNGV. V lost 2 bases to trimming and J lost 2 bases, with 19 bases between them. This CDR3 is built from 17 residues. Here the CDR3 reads CASSLISWASVTYEQYF. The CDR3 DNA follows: TGTGCCAGCAGCTTAATAAGTTGGGCTAGCGTTACCTACGAGCAGTACTTC.

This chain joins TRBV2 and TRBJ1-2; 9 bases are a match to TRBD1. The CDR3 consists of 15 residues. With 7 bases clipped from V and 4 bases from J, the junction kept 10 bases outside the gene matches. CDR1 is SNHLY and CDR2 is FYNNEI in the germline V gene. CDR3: CASTSGQGLSYGYTF. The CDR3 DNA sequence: TGTGCCAGCACCTCCGGACAGGGGCTGAGCTATGGCTACACCTTC.